This T cell receptor (beta chain) emerged from a study of T cell repertoires in cytomegalovirus infection. TCRdb itself ran the reads through MiXCR, one entry per CDR3 protein. The sample includes some 300,000 distinct CDR3 sequences, 15% to 20% seen only once; the top ten take around 12%. This clonotype appeared many times. From germline, CDR1 is SEHNR and CDR2 FQNEAQ (reference sequence). Trimming removed 3 bases from V and 4 bases from J; junction bases left unmatched: 4. CDR3 length: 14 amino acids. This sequence originates from a human donor in good health (CMV status not recorded). Some clones in this sample may be carry-over from other donors' samples. The specimen sequenced was PBMCs. The gene calls are TRBV7-9 and TRBJ2-7, with TRBD1 matching over 9 bases. Written as DNA, the CDR3 is TGTGCCAGCAGCTTTGCGGGACAGGGTTACGAGCAGTACTTC. This gives the protein CASSFAGQGYEQYF.